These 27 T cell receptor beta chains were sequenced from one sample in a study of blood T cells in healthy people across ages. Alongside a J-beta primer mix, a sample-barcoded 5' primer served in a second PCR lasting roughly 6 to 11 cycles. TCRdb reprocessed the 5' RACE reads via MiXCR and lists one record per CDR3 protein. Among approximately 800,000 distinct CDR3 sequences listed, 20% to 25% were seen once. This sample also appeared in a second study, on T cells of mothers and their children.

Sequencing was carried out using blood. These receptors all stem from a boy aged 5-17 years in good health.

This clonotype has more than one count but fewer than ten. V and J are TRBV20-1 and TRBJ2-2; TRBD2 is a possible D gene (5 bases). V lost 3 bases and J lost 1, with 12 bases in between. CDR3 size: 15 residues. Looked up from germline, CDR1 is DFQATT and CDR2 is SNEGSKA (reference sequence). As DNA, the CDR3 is TGCAGTGCTAGTGGGTCTAGCTTGAACACCGGGGAGCTGTTTTTT. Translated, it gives CSASGSSLNTGELFF.

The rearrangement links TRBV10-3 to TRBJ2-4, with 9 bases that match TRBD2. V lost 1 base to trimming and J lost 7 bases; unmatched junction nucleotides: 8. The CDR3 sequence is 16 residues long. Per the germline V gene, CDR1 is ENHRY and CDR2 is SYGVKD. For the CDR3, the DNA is TGTGCCATCAGTGAGTTCACCGGGACTAGCAGGAACATTCAGTACTTC. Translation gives CAISEFTGTSRNIQYF.

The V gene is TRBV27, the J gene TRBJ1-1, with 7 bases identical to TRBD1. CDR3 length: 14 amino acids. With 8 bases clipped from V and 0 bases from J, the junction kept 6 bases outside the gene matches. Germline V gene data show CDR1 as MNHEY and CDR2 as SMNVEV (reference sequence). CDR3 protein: CASLSDRMNTEAFF. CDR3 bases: TGTGCCAGCCTATCGGACAGGATGAACACTGAAGCTTTCTTT.

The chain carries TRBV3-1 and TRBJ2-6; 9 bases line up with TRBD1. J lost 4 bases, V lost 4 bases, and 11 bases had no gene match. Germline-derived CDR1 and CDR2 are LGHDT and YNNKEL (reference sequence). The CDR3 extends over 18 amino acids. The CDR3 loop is CASSPWDRAASGANVLTF. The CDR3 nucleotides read TGTGCCAGCAGCCCTTGGGACAGGGCAGCATCCGGGGCCAACGTCCTGACTTTC.

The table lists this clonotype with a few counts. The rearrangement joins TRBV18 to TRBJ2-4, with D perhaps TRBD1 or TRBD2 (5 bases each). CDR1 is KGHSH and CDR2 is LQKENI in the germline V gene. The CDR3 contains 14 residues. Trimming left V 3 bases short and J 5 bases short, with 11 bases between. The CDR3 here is CASSPFGAENIQYF. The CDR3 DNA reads TGTGCCAGCTCACCCTTCGGGGCCGAAAACATTCAGTACTTC. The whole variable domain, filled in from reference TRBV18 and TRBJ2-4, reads NAGVMQNPRHLVRRRGQEARLRCSPMKGHSHVYWYRQLPEEGLKFMVYLQKENIIDESGMPKERFSAEFPKEGPSILRIQQVVRGDSAAYFCASSPFGAENIQYFGAGTRLSVL.

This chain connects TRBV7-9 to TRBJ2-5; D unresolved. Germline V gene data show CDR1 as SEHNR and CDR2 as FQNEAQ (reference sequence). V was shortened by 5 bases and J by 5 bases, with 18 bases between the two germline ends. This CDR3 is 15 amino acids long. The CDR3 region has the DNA TGTGCCAGCAGCAACCCCTTAAGGGTTCAGGAGACCCAGTACTTC. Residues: CASSNPLRVQETQYF.

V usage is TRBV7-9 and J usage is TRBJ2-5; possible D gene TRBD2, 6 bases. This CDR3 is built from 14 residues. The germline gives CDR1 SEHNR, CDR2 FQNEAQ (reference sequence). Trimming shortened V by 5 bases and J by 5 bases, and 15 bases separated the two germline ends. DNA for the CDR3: TGTGCCAGCAGCCCTCGGGACTCGGCGGAGACCCAGTACTTC. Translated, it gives CASSPRDSAETQYF.

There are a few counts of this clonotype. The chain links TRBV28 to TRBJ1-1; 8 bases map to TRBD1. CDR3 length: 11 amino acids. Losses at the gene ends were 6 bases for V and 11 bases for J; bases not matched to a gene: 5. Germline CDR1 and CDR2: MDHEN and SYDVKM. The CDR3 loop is CASRYGDRAFF. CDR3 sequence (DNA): TGTGCCAGCAGATACGGGGACAGGGCTTTCTTT.

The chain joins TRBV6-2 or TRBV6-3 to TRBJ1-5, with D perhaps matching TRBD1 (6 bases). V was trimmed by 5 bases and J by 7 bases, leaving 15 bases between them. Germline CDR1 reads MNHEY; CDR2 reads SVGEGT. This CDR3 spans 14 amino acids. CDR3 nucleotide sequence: TGTGCCAGCAGTCCCACAGGGAATTGGCAGCCCCAGCATTTT. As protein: CASSPTGNWQPQHF.

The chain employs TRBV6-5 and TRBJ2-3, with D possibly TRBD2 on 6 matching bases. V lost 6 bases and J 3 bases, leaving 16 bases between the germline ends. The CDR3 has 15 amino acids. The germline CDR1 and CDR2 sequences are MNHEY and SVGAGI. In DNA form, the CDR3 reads TGTGCCAGCAGCCCCACTGGAGGGGAAACAGATACGCAGTATTTT. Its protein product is CASSPTGGETDTQYF.

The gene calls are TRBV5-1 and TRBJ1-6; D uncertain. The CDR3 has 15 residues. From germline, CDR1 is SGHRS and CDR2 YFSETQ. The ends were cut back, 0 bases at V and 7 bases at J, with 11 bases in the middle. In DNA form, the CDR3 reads TGCGCCAGCAGCTTGGTGTCGGCCGAAAATTCACCCCTCCACTTT. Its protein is CASSLVSAENSPLHF.

CDR3 nucleotide sequence: TGTGCCAGCAGCGAGGACAGATTCTACACTGAAGCTTTCTTT. It translates to CASSEDRFYTEAFF. The V gene is TRBV7-2, the J gene TRBJ1-1; a weak D match, TRBD1 (6 bases). Germline V gives CDR1 SGHTA, CDR2 FQGNSA. The CDR3 spans 14 residues. V was cut by 5 bases and J by 3 bases, with 13 bases left in between.

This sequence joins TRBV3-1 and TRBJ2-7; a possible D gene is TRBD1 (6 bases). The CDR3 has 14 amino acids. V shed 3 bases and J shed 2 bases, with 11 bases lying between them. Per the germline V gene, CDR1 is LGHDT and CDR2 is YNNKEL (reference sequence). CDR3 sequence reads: CASSHEGQPYEQYF. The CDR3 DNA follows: TGTGCCAGCAGCCATGAGGGACAACCCTACGAGCAGTACTTC.

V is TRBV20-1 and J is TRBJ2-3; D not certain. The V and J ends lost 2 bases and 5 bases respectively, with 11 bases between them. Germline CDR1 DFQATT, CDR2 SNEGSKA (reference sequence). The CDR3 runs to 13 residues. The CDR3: CSARRFMEDTQYF. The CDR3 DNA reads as TGCAGTGCTAGACGTTTCATGGAAGATACGCAGTATTTT.

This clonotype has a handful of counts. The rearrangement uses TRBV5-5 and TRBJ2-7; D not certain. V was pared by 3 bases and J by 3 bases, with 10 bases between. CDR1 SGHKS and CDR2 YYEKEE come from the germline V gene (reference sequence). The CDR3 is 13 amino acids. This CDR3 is CASSYTPGYEQYF. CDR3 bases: TGTGCCAGCAGCTACACACCGGGCTACGAGCAGTACTTC.

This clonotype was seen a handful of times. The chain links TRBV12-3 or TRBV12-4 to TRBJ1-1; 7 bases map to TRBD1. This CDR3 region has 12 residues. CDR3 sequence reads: CVSQGGAPEAFF. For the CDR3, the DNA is TGTGTCTCCCAGGGGGGGGCCCCTGAAGCTTTCTTT.

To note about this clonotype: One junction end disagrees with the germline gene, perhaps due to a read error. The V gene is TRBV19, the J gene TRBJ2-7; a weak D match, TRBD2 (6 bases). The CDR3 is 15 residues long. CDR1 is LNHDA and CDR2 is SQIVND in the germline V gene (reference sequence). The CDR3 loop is CASSIGGGTSYEQCF. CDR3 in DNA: TGTGCCAGTAGTATCGGTGGGGGGACTTCCTACGAGCAGTGCTTC.

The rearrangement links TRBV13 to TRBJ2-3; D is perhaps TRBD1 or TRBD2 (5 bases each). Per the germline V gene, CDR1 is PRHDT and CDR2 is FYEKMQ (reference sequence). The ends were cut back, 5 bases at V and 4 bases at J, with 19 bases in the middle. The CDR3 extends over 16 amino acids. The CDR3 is CASSQRLSGRADTQYF. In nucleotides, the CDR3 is TGTGCCAGCAGCCAGAGGCTTTCAGGGCGGGCAGATACGCAGTATTTT.

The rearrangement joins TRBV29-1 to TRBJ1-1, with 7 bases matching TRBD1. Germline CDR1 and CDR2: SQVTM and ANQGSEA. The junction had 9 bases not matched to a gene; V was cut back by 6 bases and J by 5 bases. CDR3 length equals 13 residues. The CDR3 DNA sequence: TGCAGCGTCCCTGGGCAGGGGGTGACTGAAGCTTTCTTT. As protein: CSVPGQGVTEAFF.

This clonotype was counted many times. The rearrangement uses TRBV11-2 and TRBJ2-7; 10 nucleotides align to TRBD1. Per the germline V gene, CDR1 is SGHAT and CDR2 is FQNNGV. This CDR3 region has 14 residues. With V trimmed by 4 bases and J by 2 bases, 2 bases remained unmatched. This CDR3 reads CASSSGQGTYEQYF. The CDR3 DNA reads TGTGCCAGCAGCTCGGGACAGGGGACCTACGAGCAGTACTTC. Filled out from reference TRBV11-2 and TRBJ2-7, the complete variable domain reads EAGVAQSPRYKIIEKRQSVAFWCNPISGHATLYWYQQILGQGPKLLIQFQNNGVVDDSQLPKDRFSAERLKGVDSTLKIQPAKLEDSAVYLCASSSGQGTYEQYFGPGTRLTVT.

The CDR3 protein is CSANRDGDQPQHF. The CDR3 DNA reads as TGCAGTGCTAACCGGGACGGAGATCAGCCCCAGCATTTT. The rearrangement links TRBV20-1 to TRBJ1-5, with D perhaps matching TRBD1 (5 bases). The CDR3 is 13 amino acids. Trimming cost V 4 bases and J 5 bases, with 12 bases left between them. Germline V CDR1 and CDR2: DFQATT, SNEGSKA (reference sequence).

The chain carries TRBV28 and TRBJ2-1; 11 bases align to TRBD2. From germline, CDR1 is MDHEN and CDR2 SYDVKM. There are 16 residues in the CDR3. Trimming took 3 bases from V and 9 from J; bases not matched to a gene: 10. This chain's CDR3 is CASSLGSSGRSGEQFF. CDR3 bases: TGTGCCAGCAGTTTGGGTTCTAGCGGGAGGAGCGGTGAGCAGTTCTTC.

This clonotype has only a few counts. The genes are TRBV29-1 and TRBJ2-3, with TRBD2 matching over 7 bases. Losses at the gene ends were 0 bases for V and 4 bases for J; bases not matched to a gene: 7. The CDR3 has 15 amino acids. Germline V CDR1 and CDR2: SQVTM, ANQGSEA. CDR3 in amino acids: CSVEDRGSPPDTQYF. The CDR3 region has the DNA TGCAGCGTTGAAGATCGCGGGAGCCCCCCAGATACGCAGTATTTT.

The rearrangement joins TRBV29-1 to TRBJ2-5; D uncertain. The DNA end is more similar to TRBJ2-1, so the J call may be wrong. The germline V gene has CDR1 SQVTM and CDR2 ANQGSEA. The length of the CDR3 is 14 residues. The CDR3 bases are TGCAGCGGTTCCGGCATCCCACCGTCGAATGAGCAGTTCTTC. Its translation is CSGSGIPPSNEQFF.

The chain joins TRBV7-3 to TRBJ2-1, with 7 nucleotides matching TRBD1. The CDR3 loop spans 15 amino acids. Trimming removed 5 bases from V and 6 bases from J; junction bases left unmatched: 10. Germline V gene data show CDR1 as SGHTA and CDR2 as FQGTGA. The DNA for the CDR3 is TGTGCCAGCAGCCCCGGCGACAGGGCCAGCAATGAGCAGTTCTTC. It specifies CASSPGDRASNEQFF.

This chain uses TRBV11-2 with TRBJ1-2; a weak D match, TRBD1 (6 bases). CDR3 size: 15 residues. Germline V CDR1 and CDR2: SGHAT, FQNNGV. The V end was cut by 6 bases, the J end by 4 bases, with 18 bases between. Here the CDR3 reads CASSSTTGSTYGYTF. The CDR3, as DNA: TGTGCCAGCAGTTCGACAACAGGGTCAACCTATGGCTACACCTTC.

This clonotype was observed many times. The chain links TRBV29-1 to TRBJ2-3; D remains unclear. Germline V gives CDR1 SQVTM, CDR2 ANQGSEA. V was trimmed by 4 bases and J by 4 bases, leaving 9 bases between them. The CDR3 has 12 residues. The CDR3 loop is CSVGGLPDTQYF. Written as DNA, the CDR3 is TGCAGCGTTGGAGGCCTCCCAGATACGCAGTATTTT.